These 23 T cell receptor beta chains share one sample of origin, sequenced in a study of blood T cell repertoires in COVID-19 (dated by TCRdb to 2020 to 2022). The method was the immunoSEQ multiplex PCR assay. Held by TCRdb, this immuneACCESS table contains in-frame sequences only and omits some clones. Under half of the omission traces to an unresolved V gene where checked; the cause of the rest is unknown. The sample table records 200,000 or so clones; 84% of these occur just once. 5% to 6.5% of the sample belongs to the ten largest clones. The sample taken for sequencing was peripheral blood. These receptors were collected from a woman in her sixties or seventies with active or convalescent COVID-19.

This chain connects TRBV5-1 to TRBJ2-7, with TRBD1 matching over 7 bases. The CDR3 has 12 amino acids. V shed 5 bases, J shed 4 bases, and the junction held 3 bases outside the gene matches. Per the germline V gene, CDR1 is SGHRS and CDR2 is YFSETQ. CDR3 loop: CASSPGGYEQYF. The DNA of the CDR3 is TGCGCCAGCAGTCCAGGGGGTTACGAGCAGTACTTC.

The chain is built from TRBV18 and TRBJ1-2; TRBD1 matches at 8 bases. The CDR3 length is 14 residues. After removal of 4 bases from V and 4 bases from J, the junction contained 5 bases not matched to a gene. CDR1 is KGHSH, CDR2 LQKENI, per germline. The CDR3 nucleotides read TGTGCCAGCTCACTCGGACAGGGCCTCTATGGCTACACCTTC. It codes for CASSLGQGLYGYTF.

The V call is TRBV23-1, the J call TRBJ2-1; TRBD1 aligns across 9 bases. TRBV23-1 is labeled an ORF, and its function is uncertain. V lost 6 bases and J lost 0; bases outside the gene matches: 27. There are 23 residues in the CDR3. CDR3 coding DNA: TGCGCCAGCAGCCGCCTTCCGGGACAGGGAATGTCGTGTCCCTCAAACTCCTACAATGAGCAGTTCTTC. Its protein is CASSRLPGQGMSCPSNSYNEQFF.

This clone was seen a handful of times. This chain joins TRBV4-2 and TRBJ2-1, with a tentative D call TRBD1 (6 bases). Trimming took 1 base from V and 10 from J, leaving 14 bases between them. Germline CDR1 reads LGHNA; CDR2 reads YNFKEQ. This CDR3 has 14 amino acids. CDR3 in amino acids: CASSQVAGDAEQFF. CDR3 in DNA: TGTGCCAGCAGCCAAGTCGCAGGGGACGCGGAGCAGTTCTTC.

J is TRBJ2-7 and V is TRBV13; the D gene is possibly TRBD2 (6 bases). This CDR3 contains 15 residues. Deletions cut 5 bases from V and 3 bases from J, with 17 bases between. Germline lookup yields CDR1 PRHDT and CDR2 FYEKMQ (reference sequence). The CDR3 loop reads CASSAPLAGFYEQYF. The CDR3 nucleotides are TGTGCCAGCAGCGCCCCTCTGGCGGGGTTCTACGAGCAGTACTTC.

V usage is TRBV6-2 or TRBV6-3 and J usage is TRBJ1-5; D is unclear. Germline CDR1 MNHEY, CDR2 SVGEGT. Trimming took off 0 bases at V and 0 bases at J, with 12 bases between the two ends. The CDR3 has 17 residues. Here the CDR3 DNA reads TGTGCCAGCAGTTACTCCCGACAACTCTATAGCAATCAGCCCCAGCATTTT. Translating gives CASSYSRQLYSNQPQHF.

The chain links TRBV6-5 to TRBJ1-1; 9 bases are a match to TRBD1. Per germline, CDR1 MNHEY and CDR2 SVGAGI. With V trimmed by 7 bases and J by 8 bases, 8 bases remained unmatched. This CDR3 region has 13 residues. Written as DNA, the CDR3 is TGTGCCAGCAAGAGAACAGGGGGCGGCGAAGCTTTCTTT. It translates to CASKRTGGGEAFF.

The chain recombines TRBV2 with TRBJ2-3; D remains unclear. Looked up from germline, CDR1 is SNHLY and CDR2 is FYNNEI. Between the trimmed V and J ends, which lost 2 bases and 0 bases, there was a span of 12 bases. The CDR3 runs 16 residues. In DNA form, the CDR3 reads TGTGCCAGCAGTGAAATGGAGACTTCTAGCACAGATACGCAGTATTTT. As protein: CASSEMETSSTDTQYF.

The chain employs TRBV10-3 and TRBJ2-3; 9 bases match TRBD2. There are 15 residues in the CDR3. Germline V gene lookup returns CDR1 ENHRY and CDR2 SYGVKD. V was pared by 3 bases and J by 2 bases, with 3 bases of the junction left unmatched. CDR3 nucleotides: TGTGCCATCAGTGATAGCGGGAGCCCCACAGATACGCAGTATTTT. Translating gives CAISDSGSPTDTQYF.

This chain joins TRBV29-1 and TRBJ2-7; 8 bases are shared with TRBD1. The CDR3 spans 13 residues. V shed 8 bases and J 0 bases; nucleotides not matched to a gene: 6. Germline CDR1 and CDR2: SQVTM and ANQGSEA. CDR3: CSRDRPLSYEQYF. Written as DNA, the CDR3 is TGCAGCCGGGACAGGCCCCTCTCCTACGAGCAGTACTTC.

J is TRBJ1-2 and V is TRBV4-1; tentatively, D is TRBD1 (5 bases). V was clipped by 4 bases and J by 5 bases, with 17 bases between them. Germline-derived CDR1 and CDR2 are MGHRA and YSYEKL. CDR3 size: 15 residues. CDR3 protein: CASSPLAGQPYGYTF. The CDR3 DNA sequence: TGCGCCAGCAGCCCACTTGCGGGGCAGCCTTATGGCTACACCTTC.

V gene TRBV28 combines with J gene TRBJ1-2; 9 nucleotides line up with TRBD1. This CDR3 comprises 15 residues. Germline CDR1 MDHEN, CDR2 SYDVKM. The J segment lost 5 bases and the V segment lost 5 bases, leaving 9 bases of the junction unmatched. The CDR3 nucleotides read TGTGCCAGCAGTCAACGCACGACAGGGGGGTATGGCTACACCTTC. Its protein is CASSQRTTGGYGYTF.

The J gene is TRBJ1-1, the V gene TRBV14, with D uncertain. In germline, CDR1 is SGHDN, CDR2 FVKESK. The germline V and J ends were trimmed by 1 base and 3 bases, with 21 bases remaining between them. The CDR3 consists of 18 residues. Written as DNA, the CDR3 is TGTGCCAGCAGCCAAGGGTGGGCAGGCAGAGGGCGGGACACTGAAGCTTTCTTT. This encodes CASSQGWAGRGRDTEAFF.

The gene calls are TRBV6-5 and TRBJ1-1; D is uncertain. V gave up 0 bases and J gave up 11 bases, with 10 bases separating them. Germline V lookup: CDR1 MNHEY, CDR2 SVGAGI. This CDR3 is 12 amino acids long. The CDR3 here is CASSYSRGSAFF. The CDR3 coding sequence is TGTGCCAGCAGTTACTCGAGAGGGTCGGCTTTCTTT.

V usage is TRBV5-1 and J usage is TRBJ2-7; the match to TRBD1 covers 8 bases. The CDR3 has 13 residues. The J segment lost 9 bases and the V segment lost 4 bases, leaving 9 bases of the junction unmatched. Germline CDR1 and CDR2: SGHRS and YFSETQ. CDR3 nucleotides: TGCGCCAGCAGCGCTCGACAGGGGACCGGGCAGTACTTC. Its protein is CASSARQGTGQYF.

The rearrangement joins TRBV6-5 to TRBJ1-5, with 11 bases fitting TRBD1. Trimming took 7 bases from V and 4 from J; bases not matched to a gene: 6. CDR1 is MNHEY, CDR2 SVGAGI, per germline. This CDR3 spans 15 amino acids. For the CDR3, the DNA is TGTGCCAGCAAACGGACAGGGGGCTCGAATCAGCCCCAGCATTTT. Protein: CASKRTGGSNQPQHF.

The chain is built from TRBV5-6 and TRBJ2-7, with D perhaps TRBD2 (5 bases). CDR3 size: 15 residues. The V gene's germline CDR1 is SGHDT and CDR2 YYEEEE. V lost 1 base to trimming and J lost 3 bases, with 14 bases between them. The CDR3 is CASSLFSSKSYEQYF. CDR3 DNA: TGTGCCAGCAGCTTGTTCTCTAGCAAGAGCTACGAGCAGTACTTC.

In this sample, this clone turned up once. The chain recombines TRBV7-9 with TRBJ2-3; 11 bases are a match to TRBD1. The CDR3 sequence is 17 residues long. Germline V lookup: CDR1 SEHNR, CDR2 FQNEAQ (reference sequence). V was clipped by 4 bases and J by 3 bases; unmatched bases: 9. The CDR3 protein is CASSSRWTGGLTDTQYF. In nucleotides, the CDR3 is TGTGCCAGCAGCTCCCGCTGGACAGGGGGCCTGACAGATACGCAGTATTTT.

The V call is TRBV7-2, the J call TRBJ2-7; 7 bases match TRBD1. The germline gives CDR1 SGHTA, CDR2 FQGNSA. The J segment lost 2 bases and the V segment lost 6 bases, leaving 4 bases of the junction unmatched. The CDR3 has 13 amino acids. The CDR3 region is CASRSTGTYEQYF. Here the CDR3 DNA reads TGTGCCAGCAGATCGACAGGGACCTACGAGCAGTACTTC.

The rearrangement joins TRBV7-3 to TRBJ2-3; 13 positions agree with TRBD2. Germline V CDR1 and CDR2: SGHTA, FQGTGA. V shed 1 base and J 4 bases; nucleotides not matched to a gene: 2. The CDR3 runs 16 residues. CDR3 region: CASSLSGTSGADTQYF. The CDR3, as DNA: TGTGCCAGCAGCTTAAGCGGGACTAGCGGGGCAGATACGCAGTATTTT.

The V call is TRBV19, the J call TRBJ1-2, with a possible D match to TRBD1 (5 bases). The V gene lost 3 bases and the J gene lost 6 bases, with 8 bases spanning the gap. This CDR3 has 12 residues. Per germline, CDR1 LNHDA and CDR2 SQIVND (reference sequence). DNA for the CDR3: TGTGCCAGTAGTATGGGACTCAATGGCTACACCTTC. Its protein product is CASSMGLNGYTF.

J is TRBJ1-5 and V is TRBV3-1 (or the pseudogene TRBV3-2); 8 nucleotides line up with TRBD1. The CDR3 covers 14 residues. V shed 5 bases and J 7 bases; nucleotides not matched to a gene: 7. CDR1 is LGHDT and CDR2 is YNNKEL in the germline V gene (reference sequence). CDR3 coding DNA: TGTGCCAGCAGCTTCAGGGGGCTAGAGCAGCCCCAGCATTTT. It translates to CASSFRGLEQPQHF.

Here the CDR3 DNA reads TGTGCCAGCAGTAAGACTCAGACTAGCGGTCCTAGCACAGATACGCAGTATTTT. Amino acid sequence: CASSKTQTSGPSTDTQYF. V usage is TRBV2 and J usage is TRBJ2-3; 9 bases are a match to TRBD2. The CDR3 extends over 18 amino acids. The V gene end was trimmed by 5 bases and the J gene end by 0 bases; junction bases not matched to a gene: 12. The germline gives CDR1 SNHLY, CDR2 FYNNEI. Full variable domain (missing parts from reference TRBV2 and TRBJ2-3): EPEVTQTPSHQVTQMGQEVILRCVPISNHLYFYWYRQILGQKVEFLVSFYNNEISEKSEIFDDQFSVERPDGSNFTLKIRSTKLEDSAMYFCASSKTQTSGPSTDTQYFGPGTRLTVL.